Below, 19 T cell receptor beta chains from the same sample are listed, as sequenced in a study of spatial heterogeneity in lung cancer. The study, taken as a whole, reports: The study found that expanded intratumoral alpha and beta TCR counts tracked tumor mutation counts.

Time point of the sample: sample taken at primary tumor resection. TCRdb re-analysed the 5' RACE reads in MiXCR, keeping a single row per CDR3 protein. The sample consists of over a thousand distinct CDR3 sequences, approximately 25% of them appearing once. Their target antigens are unknown. The sample here was lung tumor tissue, taken at surgery. These receptors all stem from a male donor with early-stage non-small cell lung cancer.

Concerning this clonotype: The library was built for alpha chains, so this beta chain is an off-target read and its size means little. The rearrangement uses TRBV12-3 or TRBV12-4 and TRBJ2-7, with D unresolved. V was clipped by 0 bases and J by 4 bases, with 4 bases between them. This CDR3 region has 12 residues. This chain's CDR3 is CASSLAHYEQYF. Written as DNA, the CDR3 is TGTGCCAGCAGTTTAGCGCATTACGAGCAGTACTTC.

Turning to this clonotype: The library was designed around alpha chains, so this beta chain is a stray read whose abundance carries little weight. The V and J genes are TRBV10-3 and TRBJ2-2, with D possibly being TRBD2 (6 bases). Trimming shortened V by 9 bases and J by 5 bases, and 7 bases separated the two germline ends. The CDR3 consists of 11 residues. CDR1 is ENHRY and CDR2 is SYGVKD in the germline V gene. In DNA, the CDR3 is TGTGCCATTCGGGAGACCGGGGAGCTGTTTTTT. As protein: CAIRETGELFF.

This clonotype is labeled as large. This beta chain turned up in a library designed for alpha chains; as an off-target read, its abundance says little. The V call is TRBV20-1, the J call TRBJ2-7; D is ambiguous. Germline CDR1 is DFQATT and CDR2 is SNEGSKA (reference sequence). This CDR3 spans 13 amino acids. The germline V and J ends were trimmed by 5 bases and 3 bases, with 14 bases remaining between them. The CDR3 bases are TGCAGTGCTCACCCGCGCCCCGGCTACGAGCAGTACTTC. As protein: CSAHPRPGYEQYF.

A note on this clonotype: Because the library targeted alpha chains, this beta chain is an off-target read whose size means little. The chain uses TRBV24-1 and TRBJ2-1; a possible D gene is TRBD2 (6 bases). The germline CDR1 and CDR2 sequences are KGHDR and SFDVKD. The CDR3 spans 13 residues. The germline V and J ends were trimmed by 10 bases and 6 bases, with 15 bases remaining between them. CDR3 region: CATGRTTSNEQFF. The CDR3 DNA is TGTGCCACGGGGCGCACGACTAGCAATGAGCAGTTCTTC.

By frequency in the sample, this clonotype is hyperexpanded. This beta chain is an unintended read in a library built for alpha chains; its size means little. V gene TRBV12-3 or TRBV12-4 combines with J gene TRBJ2-1; tentative D call: TRBD2 (6 bases). Trimming pared 7 bases from V and 5 bases from J, leaving 15 bases between. The length of the CDR3 is 14 residues. The CDR3 region has the DNA TGTGCCAGCAATCAGGGACTCCCAGACAATGAGCAGTTCTTC. Residues: CASNQGLPDNEQFF.

This clonotype is termed large. The library was built for alpha chains, so this beta chain is an off-target read and its size means little. The chain employs TRBV27 and TRBJ2-1; the D gene could be TRBD1 or TRBD2 (5 bases each). The V and J ends lost 5 bases and 9 bases respectively, with 17 bases between them. The CDR3 covers 14 residues. Germline-derived CDR1 and CDR2 are MNHEY and SMNVEV (reference sequence). CDR3 sequence: CASSLGGGAFEQFF. CDR3 nucleotide sequence: TGTGCCAGCAGTCTTGGAGGTGGGGCATTTGAGCAGTTCTTC.

The table lists this clonotype with a few counts. This beta chain is off target for a library built for alpha chains, so its abundance means little. This chain uses TRBV29-1 with TRBJ2-3; 10 bases are a match to TRBD2. Germline V gene lookup returns CDR1 SQVTM and CDR2 ANQGSEA. The CDR3 consists of 16 residues. Unmatched junction bases numbered 10, after V lost 4 bases and J lost 3 bases. The CDR3 DNA is TGCAGCGTTGGGGGGGTGCCTAGCGGGAGTACAGATACGCAGTATTTT. Protein sequence: CSVGGVPSGSTDTQYF.

A remark on this clonotype: For a library built for alpha chains, this beta chain is a stray read; little rests on its size. The chain is built from TRBV6-6 and TRBJ2-7; 8 nucleotides line up with TRBD1. The CDR3 loop spans 12 amino acids. In germline, CDR1 is MNHNY, CDR2 SVGAGI (reference sequence). With 4 bases clipped from V and 9 bases from J, the junction kept 5 bases outside the gene matches. CDR3: CASSLQGVGQYF. CDR3 DNA sequence: TGTGCCAGCAGTTTACAGGGGGTAGGGCAGTACTTC.

This clonotype turned up a few times. This beta chain is off target for a library built for alpha chains, so its abundance means little. The rearrangement joins TRBV12-3 or TRBV12-4 to TRBJ2-3, with TRBD2 identical over 7 bases. V lost 5 bases and J lost 2; bases outside the gene matches: 4. The CDR3 has 14 residues. The CDR3 region is CASSPGLVTDTQYF. CDR3 DNA sequence: TGTGCCAGCAGTCCCGGACTAGTCACAGATACGCAGTATTTT.

Comments on this clonotype: The library was designed around alpha chains, so this beta chain is a stray read whose abundance carries little weight. V gene TRBV21-1 combines with J gene TRBJ2-1; the table's D gene call, TRBD1, was not cross checked with the DNA. TRBV21-1 is marked as a pseudogene. The CDR3 consists of 13 residues. The CDR3 is CASRGPCYNEQFF. CDR3 nucleotides: TGTGCCAGCAGGGGGCCGTGCTACAATGAGCAGTTCTTC.

As regards this clonotype: This beta chain turned up in a library designed for alpha chains; as an off-target read, its abundance says little. Here the CDR3 DNA reads TGCGCCAGCAGCTTGAAACTAGCGGGAGCTGAGCAGTTCTTC. It encodes CASSLKLAGAEQFF. The V call is TRBV5-1, the J call TRBJ2-1; the match to TRBD2 covers 11 bases. CDR3 size: 14 residues. Germline trimming cut 1 base from V and 9 bases from J; bases unmatched to any gene: 3. Germline V CDR1 and CDR2: SGHRS, YFSETQ.

By frequency in the sample, this clonotype is large. The library was built for alpha chains, so this beta chain is an off-target read and its size means little. The V and J genes are TRBV19 and TRBJ2-5; 8 nucleotides align to TRBD2. The CDR3 consists of 15 residues. CDR1 LNHDA and CDR2 SQIVND come from the germline V gene (reference sequence). J was trimmed by 3 bases and V by 5 bases; bases with no gene match: 8. CDR3 protein: CASSPAGGGEETQYF. The CDR3 DNA reads as TGTGCCAGTAGTCCGGCGGGAGGTGGGGAAGAGACCCAGTACTTC.

This clonotype was observed a few times. Because this beta chain is a stray read in a library intended to capture alpha chains, its abundance should not be given much weight. This rearrangement joins TRBV27 to TRBJ2-3; D gene unclear. CDR3 length equals 13 residues. Germline CDR1 and CDR2: MNHEY and SMNVEV (reference sequence). Trimming removed 5 bases at V and 6 bases at J, with 12 bases between. Here the CDR3 reads CASSLTPADTQYF. As DNA, the CDR3 is TGTGCCAGCAGTCTGACCCCGGCGGATACGCAGTATTTT.

For this clonotype: A library prepared for alpha chains yielded this beta chain as an off-target read; its size is of little meaning. The V call is TRBV18, the J call TRBJ2-7; 7 bases line up with TRBD2. Germline V gene data show CDR1 as KGHSH and CDR2 as LQKENI. CDR3 length: 14 amino acids. V lost 2 bases, J lost 3 bases, and 4 bases stayed unmatched. The CDR3 DNA is TGTGCCAGCTCACCAGTAGGGGAGGGCTACGAGCAGTACTTC. Its protein product is CASSPVGEGYEQYF.

This clonotype is large (0.1 to 1%) in the sample. In a library made to pick up alpha chains, this beta chain is a stray read with a size that means little. The rearrangement links TRBV19 to TRBJ2-7; D assignment may be TRBD1 or TRBD2 (5 bases each). The CDR3 runs 14 residues. Germline CDR1 reads LNHDA; CDR2 reads SQIVND (reference sequence). Trimming stripped 3 bases from V and 3 bases from J, with 12 bases between. This CDR3 reads CASSIDGTLYEQYF. The CDR3 nucleotides read TGTGCCAGTAGTATCGACGGGACCCTCTACGAGCAGTACTTC. The full variable domain, with the rest looked up from reference TRBV19 and TRBJ2-7, is DGGITQSPKYLFRKEGQNVTLSCEQNLNHDAMYWYRQDPGQGLRLIYYSQIVNDFQKGDIAEGYSVSREKKESFPLTVTSAQKNPTAFYLCASSIDGTLYEQYFGPGTRLTVT.

This clonotype was picked up a small number of times. This beta chain turned up in a library designed for alpha chains; as an off-target read, its abundance says little. The rearrangement uses TRBV7-2 and TRBJ2-7; 12 nucleotides align to TRBD1. Germline V gene sequence: CDR1 SGHTA, CDR2 FQGNSA. There are 16 residues in the CDR3. After removal of 2 bases from V and 3 bases from J, the junction contained 5 bases not matched to a gene. The CDR3 spells CASSLFGTGGLYEQYF. In DNA form, the CDR3 reads TGTGCCAGCAGCTTATTTGGGACAGGGGGCCTCTACGAGCAGTACTTC.

This clonotype is large. Within a library made for alpha chains, this beta chain is off target, and its count is uninformative. The chain joins TRBV9 to TRBJ2-1, with D possibly matching TRBD1 (5 bases). Trimming removed 0 bases at V and 5 bases at J, with 12 bases between. Per germline, CDR1 SGDLS and CDR2 YYNGEE. The CDR3 sequence is 15 residues long. Here the CDR3 DNA reads TGTGCCAGCAGCGTAGAAGGGGTCGCGAACAATGAGCAGTTCTTC. Translation: CASSVEGVANNEQFF.

By sample fraction, this clonotype is large. This beta chain lies outside the target of a library built for alpha chains; its clone size means little. The chain uses TRBV7-8 and TRBJ2-1, with TRBD2 matching over 10 bases. Germline CDR1 reads SGHVS; CDR2 reads FQNEAQ. The CDR3 spans 15 residues. V dropped 4 bases and J dropped 9; count of bases not matched to a gene: 9. CDR3 DNA: TGTGCCAGCAGCTGGGGAGCGGGAGGGCCGGTTGAGCAGTTCTTC. This translates into CASSWGAGGPVEQFF.

Concerning this clonotype itself: Since the library was made to target alpha chains, this beta chain is a stray read and its abundance is not meaningful. The rearrangement uses TRBV7-2 and TRBJ2-5; 10 bases match TRBD2. The V gene end was trimmed by 5 bases and the J gene end by 1 base; junction bases not matched to a gene: 7. This CDR3 has 16 residues. In germline, CDR1 is SGHTA, CDR2 FQGNSA. DNA for the CDR3: TGTGCCAGCAGCAAAAGCGGACTAGCGGTCCAAGAGACCCAGTACTTC. As protein: CASSKSGLAVQETQYF.